This TCR beta chain was captured in a study of response to subunit inactivated influenza vaccine. TCRdb processed the RT-PCR reads anew with MiXCR; each CDR3 protein has one entry. The data hold more than 500,000 distinct CDR3 sequences, with approximately 10% observed a single time. The CDR3 sequence is 16 residues long. CDR1 is SGHTA, CDR2 FQGNSA, per germline. V trimming: 4 bases; J trimming: 1 base; junction bases outside the gene matches: 9. These data were also filed under a second study, of T cells expressing NK-cell markers. Per that paper: Production of TCR beta cDNA relied on 5'RACE template switching with UMIs. The sequencing cohort of eight donors included seven HCMV-seropositive individuals and one seronegative individual. Five or six donors showed dominant NKG2C+ clonotypes comprising roughly 1.0-7.0% of their CD8+ T cells.

This receptor was identified in a man aged 50-60 years who received an inactivated influenza vaccine. The specimen was PBMCs from blood, collected on the day of vaccination. The chain combines TRBV7-2 with TRBJ2-5; 7 nucleotides match TRBD1. The CDR3: CASSSFPWTGQETQYF. CDR3 nucleotides: TGTGCCAGCAGCTCATTCCCATGGACAGGCCAAGAGACCCAGTACTTC. Combining the CDR3 with reference TRBV7-2 and TRBJ2-5 gives the whole variable domain GAGVSQSPSNKVTEKGKDVELRCDPISGHTALYWYRQSLGQGLEFLIYFQGNSAPDKSGLPSDRFSAERTGGSVSTLTIQRTQQEDSAVYLCASSSFPWTGQETQYFGPGTRLLVL.